These 18 T cell receptor beta chains originate from one sample sequenced in a study of CD8+ T cells in alopecia areata. Specified treatment: oral pan-JAK inhibitor, 5-10 mg twice daily. cDNA serving as the sequencing template came from extracted, reverse transcribed RNA. The repertoire was sequenced with immunoSEQ multiplex PCR; TCRdb's copy has only in-frame clones and lacks some. The sample lists approximately 190,000 clones, about three fifths occurring once. Source: CD4+ T cells sorted from blood, taken at week 24, from a patient treated with tofacitinib. The receptors were gathered from a human donor with alopecia areata.

This clone was counted between two and nine times. The chain joins TRBV18 to TRBJ2-1; 8 bases match TRBD2. CDR3 length: 16 residues. The germline V gene encodes CDR1 KGHSH and CDR2 LQKENI. Trimming cost V 1 base and J 4 bases; bases outside gene matches: 6. CDR3 DNA sequence: TGTGCCAGCTCACCACGGCTAGCGGGCCTTTACAATGAGCAGTTCTTC. It encodes CASSPRLAGLYNEQFF.

The V call is TRBV7-6, the J call TRBJ2-7; TRBD2 might be the D (5 bases). Deletions cut 5 bases from V and 4 bases from J, with 12 bases between. CDR1 and CDR2 (germline): SGHVS, FNYEAQ. The CDR3 consists of 13 residues. CDR3 nucleotide sequence: TGTGCCAGCAGCCGGCGGGCCTCTTACGAGCAGTACTTC. Translating gives CASSRRASYEQYF.

Worth noting for this clone: This may be a read error: a much more frequent sequence differs by one nucleotide. The chain recombines TRBV2 with TRBJ2-3, with D unresolved. The CDR3 length is 11 residues. Germline lookup yields CDR1 SNHLY and CDR2 FYNNEI. Trimming shortened V by 6 bases and J by 2 bases, and 3 bases separated the two germline ends. DNA for the CDR3: TGTGCCAGCAGATTCACAGATACGCAGTATTTT. It encodes CASRFTDTQYF.

The V call is TRBV20-1, the J call TRBJ1-2; no definite D call. Trimming left V 2 bases short and J 6 bases short, with 7 bases between. CDR3 length: 11 amino acids. Germline V gives CDR1 DFQATT, CDR2 SNEGSKA (reference sequence). The CDR3, as DNA: TGCAGTGCTAGACTACGAGATGGCTACACCTTC. Translation gives CSARLRDGYTF.

V gene TRBV30 combines with J gene TRBJ2-3; 8 nucleotides agree with TRBD1. The CDR3 extends over 15 amino acids. The J segment lost 3 bases and the V segment lost 0 bases, leaving 5 bases of the junction unmatched. CDR1 and CDR2 (germline): GTSNPN, SVGIG (reference sequence). CDR3 in DNA: TGTGCCTGGAGTGTAAGGGACAGGATGACAGATACGCAGTATTTT. It is translated as CAWSVRDRMTDTQYF. The entire variable domain, with the rest obtained from reference TRBV30 and TRBJ2-3, is as follows: SQTIHQWPATLVQPVGSPLSLECTVEGTSNPNLYWYRQAAGRGLQLLFYSVGIGQISSEVPQNLSASRPQDRQFILSSKKLLLSDSGFYLCAWSVRDRMTDTQYFGPGTRLTVL.

This clone was found once. The V and J genes are TRBV29-1 and TRBJ2-5; unclear D gene. V was pared by 7 bases and J by 0 bases, with 12 bases between. CDR3 length equals 13 residues. Germline CDR1 SQVTM, CDR2 ANQGSEA. CDR3 residues: CSAGKTDQETQYF. The CDR3, as DNA: TGCAGCGCTGGTAAGACGGACCAAGAGACCCAGTACTTC. Supplemented by reference TRBV29-1 and TRBJ2-5, the full variable domain reads SAVISQKPSRDICQRGTSLTIQCQVDSQVTMMFWYRQQPGQSLTLIATANQGSEATYESGFVIDKFPISRPNLTFSTLTVSNMSPEDSSIYLCSAGKTDQETQYFGPGTRLLVL.

The CDR3 DNA reads as TGCAGCGTTGATGGGGGAGGGGAAGCTTTCTTT. It yields the protein CSVDGGGEAFF. The chain combines TRBV29-1 with TRBJ1-1, with D tentatively TRBD1 (5 bases). The length of the CDR3 is 11 residues. V lost 3 bases and J 8 bases, leaving 10 bases between the germline ends. Germline loops: CDR1 SQVTM, CDR2 ANQGSEA. The whole variable domain, remainder taken from reference TRBV29-1 and TRBJ1-1, is SAVISQKPSRDICQRGTSLTIQCQVDSQVTMMFWYRQQPGQSLTLIATANQGSEATYESGFVIDKFPISRPNLTFSTLTVSNMSPEDSSIYLCSVDGGGEAFFGQGTRLTVV.

This clone was observed a handful of times. The rearrangement joins TRBV29-1 to TRBJ2-5, with D possibly matching TRBD2 (6 bases). The CDR3 runs 13 residues. CDR1 and CDR2 from the germline V gene are SQVTM and ANQGSEA. Trimming pared 5 bases from V and 5 bases from J, leaving 15 bases between. The CDR3 spells CSVSRGSGETQYF. The CDR3 DNA sequence: TGCAGCGTTTCCCGGGGGTCTGGGGAGACCCAGTACTTC.

As concerns this clone: Germline and junction disagree at one end, which may indicate a read error. The chain joins TRBV27 to TRBJ2-1, with 10 bases matching TRBD2. CDR3 size: 11 residues. Per germline, CDR1 MNHEY and CDR2 SMNVEV (reference sequence). The CDR3 reads CASGPGLAHIF. CDR3 bases: TGTGCCAGCGGCCCGGGACTAGCGCATATCTTC.

This chain connects TRBV30 to TRBJ2-1; the match to TRBD2 covers 8 bases. Trimming at V came to 1 base and at J to 0 bases, leaving 5 bases not matched to a gene. The length of the CDR3 is 16 residues. Germline V gene data show CDR1 as GTSNPN and CDR2 as SVGIG (reference sequence). The CDR3 DNA reads as TGTGCCTGGAGTGCGTTCGGGACTAGCTCCTACAATGAGCAGTTCTTC. It encodes CAWSAFGTSSYNEQFF.

The chain links TRBV6-6 to TRBJ1-5, with a possible D match to TRBD1 (6 bases). The CDR3 consists of 14 residues. Germline CDR1 is MNHNY and CDR2 is SVGAGI (reference sequence). Between the trimmed V and J ends, which lost 1 base and 4 bases, there was a span of 8 bases. Here the CDR3 DNA reads TGTGCCAGCAGTTACTTCAGGGGTAATCAGCCCCAGCATTTT. Translated: CASSYFRGNQPQHF.

This clone was seen only a few times. The V and J genes are TRBV18 and TRBJ2-7; 8 bases fit TRBD1. Germline V gives CDR1 KGHSH, CDR2 LQKENI. This CDR3 region has 13 residues. V gave up 6 bases and J gave up 2 bases; unmatched junction bases: 3. The CDR3 is CASSRQGTYEQYF. The CDR3 nucleotides are TGTGCCAGCTCGCGACAGGGGACCTACGAGCAGTACTTC.

This chain connects TRBV18 to TRBJ2-3, with D uncertain. This CDR3 comprises 13 residues. Trimming took 0 bases from V and 9 from J, leaving 10 bases between them. Germline loops: CDR1 KGHSH, CDR2 LQKENI. CDR3 sequence (DNA): TGTGCCAGCTCACCACCCACCCTTGGGACGCAGTATTTT. This gives the protein CASSPPTLGTQYF.

The V call is TRBV30, the J call TRBJ2-5; 8 bases match TRBD2. Trimming at V came to 1 base and at J to 4 bases, leaving 2 bases not matched to a gene. The CDR3 length is 13 residues. Per germline, CDR1 GTSNPN and CDR2 SVGIG (reference sequence). The CDR3 reads CAWSDGGAETQYF. DNA of the CDR3: TGTGCCTGGAGTGACGGGGGGGCAGAGACCCAGTACTTC.

The V and J genes are TRBV29-1 and TRBJ1-5; no firm D call. The germline gives CDR1 SQVTM, CDR2 ANQGSEA. V lost 4 bases to trimming and J lost 5 bases, with 12 bases between them. This CDR3 spans 13 amino acids. As DNA, the CDR3 is TGCAGCGTTGCCGGAGGGAAGGATCAGCCCCAGCATTTT. Its translation is CSVAGGKDQPQHF.

The chain links TRBV30 to TRBJ1-2, with D hard to call. Germline lookup yields CDR1 GTSNPN and CDR2 SVGIG (reference sequence). The CDR3 has 12 amino acids. Trimming stripped 4 bases from V and 1 base from J, with 7 bases between. The CDR3 is CAWTPRNYGYTF. As DNA, the CDR3 is TGTGCCTGGACACCCCGTAACTATGGCTACACCTTC.

The chain is built from TRBV9 and TRBJ2-3; D gene unclear. With 0 bases removed from V and 1 base from J, the gap between germline ends came to 3 bases. The CDR3 has 13 amino acids. Germline V CDR1 and CDR2: SGDLS, YYNGEE. CDR3 sequence reads: CASSVDGTDTQYF. The CDR3 DNA reads as TGTGCCAGCAGCGTAGATGGCACAGATACGCAGTATTTT.

This clone was counted a few times. The chain carries TRBV29-1 and TRBJ2-2; D may be TRBD1 (5 bases). Germline CDR1 and CDR2: SQVTM and ANQGSEA. Deletions cut 3 bases from V and 0 bases from J, with 8 bases between. The CDR3 loop spans 14 amino acids. For the CDR3, the DNA is TGCAGCGTTGACAGGGCCACGAACACCGGGGAGCTGTTTTTT. Encoded protein: CSVDRATNTGELFF.